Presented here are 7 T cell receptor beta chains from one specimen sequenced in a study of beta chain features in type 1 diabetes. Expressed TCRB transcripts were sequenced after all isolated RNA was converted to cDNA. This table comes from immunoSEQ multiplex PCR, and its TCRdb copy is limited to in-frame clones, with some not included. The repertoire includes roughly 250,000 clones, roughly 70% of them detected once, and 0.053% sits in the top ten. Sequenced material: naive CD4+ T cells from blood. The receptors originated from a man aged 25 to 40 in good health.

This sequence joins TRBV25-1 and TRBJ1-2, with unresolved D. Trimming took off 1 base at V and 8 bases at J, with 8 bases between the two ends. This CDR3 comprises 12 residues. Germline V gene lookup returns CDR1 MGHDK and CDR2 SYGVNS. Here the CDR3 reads CASSEWQRGYTF. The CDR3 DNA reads TGTGCCAGCAGTGAATGGCAACGGGGCTACACCTTC.

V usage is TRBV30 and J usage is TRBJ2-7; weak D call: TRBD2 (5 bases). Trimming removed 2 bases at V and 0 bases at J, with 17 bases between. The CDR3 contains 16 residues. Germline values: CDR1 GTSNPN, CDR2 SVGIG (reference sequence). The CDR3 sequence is CAWSPTRTYSSYEQYF. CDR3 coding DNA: TGTGCCTGGAGTCCGACCAGGACTTACAGCTCCTACGAGCAGTACTTC.

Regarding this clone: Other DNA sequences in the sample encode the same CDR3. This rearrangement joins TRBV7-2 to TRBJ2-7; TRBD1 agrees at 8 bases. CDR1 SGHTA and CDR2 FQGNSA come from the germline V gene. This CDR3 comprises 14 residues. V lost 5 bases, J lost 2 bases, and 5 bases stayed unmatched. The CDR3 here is CASSTQGGAYEQYF. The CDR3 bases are TGTGCCAGCAGCACACAGGGGGGAGCCTACGAGCAGTACTTC.

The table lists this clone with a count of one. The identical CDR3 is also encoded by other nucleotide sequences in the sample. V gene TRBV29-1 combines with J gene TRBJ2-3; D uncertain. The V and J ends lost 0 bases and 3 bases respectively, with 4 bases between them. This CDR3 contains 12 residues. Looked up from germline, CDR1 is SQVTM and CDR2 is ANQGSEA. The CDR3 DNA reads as TGCAGCGTTGAAGATGGGACAGATACGCAGTATTTT. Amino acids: CSVEDGTDTQYF.

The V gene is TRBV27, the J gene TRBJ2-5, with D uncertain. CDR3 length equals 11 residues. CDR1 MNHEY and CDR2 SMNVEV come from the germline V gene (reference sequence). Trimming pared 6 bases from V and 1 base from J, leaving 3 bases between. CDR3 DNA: TGTGCCAGCAGGGTCCAAGAGACCCAGTACTTC. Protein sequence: CASRVQETQYF.

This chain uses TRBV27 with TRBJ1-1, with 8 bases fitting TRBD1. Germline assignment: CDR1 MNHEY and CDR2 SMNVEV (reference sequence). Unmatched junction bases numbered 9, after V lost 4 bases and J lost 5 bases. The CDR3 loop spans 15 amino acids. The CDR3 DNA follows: TGTGCCAGCAGTTCCCTCGGACAGGGAGGGACTGAAGCTTTCTTT. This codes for CASSSLGQGGTEAFF.

The chain's CDR3 is CSVYLMGQGPIYEQYF. CDR3 nucleotides: TGCAGCGTCTACCTCATGGGACAGGGGCCGATCTACGAGCAGTACTTC. The chain recombines TRBV29-1 with TRBJ2-7, with TRBD1 matching over 10 bases. From germline, CDR1 is SQVTM and CDR2 ANQGSEA. V lost 6 bases to trimming and J lost 3 bases; unmatched junction nucleotides: 14. This CDR3 region has 16 residues.